The TCR beta chain described here comes from a study of control samples from healthy donors and cancer patients. Only in-frame clones appear in the TCRdb table, and some are missing; sequencing was by immunoSEQ multiplex PCR. The top ten hold 4% to 4.5% of the sample, which has about 110,000 clones, about nine tenths seen once. This TCR was sampled from a human donor in good health. The donor label of this sample is uncertain. The material sequenced was blood.

The chain's CDR3 is CATSVDDNSPLHF. CDR3 sequence (DNA): TGTGCCACCAGTGTGGACGATAATTCACCCCTCCACTTT. The gene calls are TRBV24-1 and TRBJ1-6; D call uncertain. Looked up from germline, CDR1 is KGHDR and CDR2 is SFDVKD. V gave up 5 bases and J gave up 5 bases, with 6 bases separating them. The CDR3 is made up of 13 amino acids.